This TCR beta chain derives from a study of T cells after yellow fever vaccination. Across the whole study: In the case of low-cell-number fractions, SMART-Seq v4 Ultra Low Input was used for preparation.

TCRdb re-analysed the 5' RACE reads in MiXCR, keeping a single row per CDR3 protein. There are hundreds of thousands of distinct CDR3 sequences in the sample; roughly 11% occur only once, and around 20% lies in the top ten. V trimming: 4 bases; J trimming: 1 base; junction bases outside the gene matches: 3. Germline assignment: CDR1 KGHDR and CDR2 SFDVKD. CDR3 size: 16 residues. Sequenced here: PBMCs, sampled on the day of the first yellow fever vaccination. The chain is built from TRBV24-1 and TRBJ2-3, with TRBD1 identical over 11 bases. This sequence was found in a man aged 18 to 30 who received the YFV17D yellow fever vaccine. Here the CDR3 reads CATSDRTGGGTDTQYF. As DNA, the CDR3 is TGTGCCACCAGTGACCGGACAGGGGGCGGCACAGATACGCAGTATTTT.